A selection of T cell receptor beta chains follows, all from one sample in a study of T cell repertoires in cytomegalovirus infection. Using its own MiXCR run on the reads, TCRdb lists one record per CDR3 protein. Seen here are some 400,000 distinct CDR3 sequences, around 32% observed once, and the top ten hold roughly 13%. Sequenced input: PBMCs. These receptors were taken from a human donor in good health (CMV status not recorded). Some clones in this sample may be carry-over from other donors' samples. Each CDR3 is given with its conserved first and last residue. D genes are given only for firm matches. The size entry is marked missing in some rows and otherwise reads once, few, many or a size class.

abundance,v_gene,j_gene,d_gene,CDR3nt,CDR3aa
-,TRBV7-9,TRBJ2-2,-,TGTGCCACTCCGGGGCCCTTCACCGGGGAGCTGTTTTTT,CATPGPFTGELFF
many,TRBV11-2,TRBJ2-1,-,TGTGCCAGCAGCTTAGGTGGAGGGGCGAACAATGAGCAGTTCTTC,CASSLGGGANNEQFF
few,TRBV18,TRBJ1-4,-,TGTGCCAGCTCACCCCAGGACTGGTCGACGATTGAAAAACTGTTTTTT,CASSPQDWSTIEKLFF
few,TRBV19,TRBJ1-1,TRBD1,TGTGCCAGTACCCCCGCTGGACAGGGCACTGAAGCTTTCTTT,CASTPAGQGTEAFF
many,TRBV10-3,TRBJ2-3,-,TGTGCCATCAGTGAGACAGATACGCAGTATTTT,CAISETDTQYF
-,TRBV19,TRBJ1-2,-,TGTGCCAGTAGCCCGCCGTCGGGAGTTAAGAGTGGCTACACCTTC,CASSPPSGVKSGYTF
few,TRBV27,TRBJ2-2,-,TGTGCCAGCAGTTTCGAGGCAGGAGTGGAAACCGGGGAGCTGTTTTTT,CASSFEAGVETGELFF
-,TRBV6-2/TRBV6-3,TRBJ1-1,-,TGTGCCAGCAGTTACGGACGCGAAGCTTTCTTT,CASSYGREAFF
-,TRBV27,TRBJ1-1,-,TGTGCCAGCAGTTTTGGGGCCGCGGGCACTGAAGCTTTCTTT,CASSFGAAGTEAFF
many,TRBV7-9,TRBJ1-2,TRBD1,TGTGCCAGCAGCCTCCTTGGGACAGTGATTCGCGGCTACACCTTC,CASSLLGTVIRGYTF
-,TRBV12-3/TRBV12-4,TRBJ2-2,-,TGTGCCAGCATTCGGGTCTCCCCGGGCCACACCGGGGAGCTGTTTTTT,CASIRVSPGHTGELFF
-,TRBV12-3/TRBV12-4,TRBJ1-3,-,TGTGCCAGCAGTCCTACGGACCCCCGAGCGGGAAACACCATATATTTT,CASSPTDPRAGNTIYF
few,TRBV7-8,TRBJ2-1,-,TGTGCCAGCAGCCCCGACGAGAGCTCCTACAATGAGCAGTTCTTC,CASSPDESSYNEQFF
few,TRBV20-1,TRBJ1-5,-,TGCAGTGCTAGAGATTCAGAACGTCAAGCCCAGCATTTT,CSARDSERQAQHF